The 5 T cell receptor beta chains listed next were all sequenced from one sample in a study of CD8+CD57+ T cells in acquired aplastic anemia. The template used for profiling TCR beta VDJ and CDR3 was genomic DNA. TCRdb recomputed calls from the reads with MiXCR, one row per CDR3 protein. The table has a few hundred thousand distinct CDR3 sequences, 61% seen once. What was sequenced was sorted CD4+, CD8+, or CD8+CD57+ T cells (not recorded which) from PBMCs. The receptors come from a human donor in good health.

This clonotype was seen many times. A read error may produce the germline difference seen at one junction end. The rearrangement uses TRBV7-7 and TRBJ2-7; perhaps TRBD1 as D (5 bases). Germline CDR1 is SSHAT and CDR2 is FNYEAQ (reference sequence). CDR3 length: 14 residues. Written as DNA, the CDR3 is TGTGCTAGCAGCGCCCATACAGGTAGCTACGAGCAGTACTTC. Its translation is CASSAHTGSYEQYF.

The chain couples TRBV2 to TRBJ1-2; no definite D call. V lost 4 bases and J lost 4, with 13 bases in between. This CDR3 comprises 14 residues. CDR1 and CDR2 from the germline V gene are SNHLY and FYNNEI. The CDR3 protein is CASSAYSRLYGYTF. The CDR3 nucleotides are TGTGCCAGCAGTGCTTACAGCCGACTCTATGGCTACACCTTC.

J is TRBJ2-2 and V is TRBV5-1; D possibly corresponds to TRBD1 (5 bases). V was cut by 5 bases and J by 7 bases, with 12 bases left in between. CDR1 SGHRS and CDR2 YFSETQ come from the germline V gene. The CDR3 has 13 amino acids. The CDR3 loop is CASSTSRDGELFF. CDR3 bases: TGCGCCAGCAGTACGAGCAGGGACGGGGAGCTGTTTTTT.

Remarks on this clonotype: A much larger clonotype is one base distant, so this may be a read error. The rearrangement uses TRBV4-1 and TRBJ1-2; tentative D call: TRBD1 (5 bases). CDR1 is MGHRA, CDR2 YSYEKL, per germline. The length of the CDR3 is 15 residues. The CDR3 loop reads CASSATLGRDYGYTF. CDR3 DNA: TGTGCCAGCAGCGCCACCCTGGGGCGGGACTATGGCTACACCTTC.

The chain carries TRBV6-1 and TRBJ2-5, with 12 bases identical to TRBD2. CDR1 MNHNS and CDR2 SASEGT come from the germline V gene. The CDR3 extends over 17 amino acids. The trim removed 0 bases at V and 5 bases at J, leaving 7 bases unmatched. This chain's CDR3 is CASSEAGLAGPMETQYF. DNA for the CDR3: TGTGCCAGCAGTGAAGCGGGACTAGCGGGCCCCATGGAGACCCAGTACTTC.